These 26 T cell receptor beta chains originate from one sample sequenced in a study of chemoradiotherapy in HPV16-positive cancers. The assay was immunoSEQ multiplex PCR, and TCRdb's table has in-frame clones only and misses some. This repertoire shows more than 5,000 clones, approximately 86% found once; its top ten account for over 25%. Sequenced here: blood, sampled from a patient who underwent chemoradiotherapy. These TCRs come from a human donor with HPV-associated anogenital cancer.

This clone was seen a few times. The same CDR3 arises from other DNA sequences in this sample as well. CDR3 in DNA: TGTGCCAGCAGCTTAGGAAAAAGTAATTCACCCCTCCACTTT. It codes for CASSLGKSNSPLHF. The chain combines TRBV7-9 with TRBJ1-6; D not certain. V gave up 1 base and J gave up 6 bases, with 7 bases separating them. The CDR3 runs to 14 residues. Germline CDR1 and CDR2: SEHNR and FQNEAQ (reference sequence).

The rearrangement joins TRBV4-3 to TRBJ1-2; unclear D gene. Germline-derived CDR1 and CDR2 are LGHNA and YSLEER. This CDR3 has 15 residues. V lost 0 bases, J lost 1 base, and 9 bases lay in between. The CDR3 loop reads CASSQDREDNYGYTF. CDR3 DNA sequence: TGCGCCAGCAGCCAAGATCGGGAAGATAACTATGGCTACACCTTC.

The chain joins TRBV2 to TRBJ2-3; 7 bases agree with TRBD2. In germline, CDR1 is SNHLY, CDR2 FYNNEI. The CDR3 loop spans 15 amino acids. The trim removed 9 bases at V and 2 bases at J, leaving 11 bases unmatched. CDR3 nucleotide sequence: TGTGCCAGGACATATGAGACTAGCACCACAGATACGCAGTATTTT. Its translation is CARTYETSTTDTQYF.

The chain employs TRBV14 and TRBJ1-6; D unresolved. V was clipped by 0 bases and J by 9 bases, with 3 bases between them. Germline V gene sequence: CDR1 SGHDN, CDR2 FVKESK. This CDR3 is built from 12 residues. The CDR3 region is CASSQEVSPLHF. The CDR3 region has the DNA TGTGCCAGCAGCCAAGAGGTTTCACCCCTCCACTTT. The full variable domain, rest sourced from reference TRBV14 and TRBJ1-6, is EAGVTQFPSHSVIEKGQTVTLRCDPISGHDNLYWYRRVMGKEIKFLLHFVKESKQDESGMPNNRFLAERTGGTYSTLKVQPAELEDSGVYFCASSQEVSPLHFGNGTRLTVT.

The chain links TRBV4-3 to TRBJ2-3; D is perhaps TRBD1 (5 bases). Deletions cut 3 bases from V and 3 bases from J, with 10 bases between. The CDR3 covers 14 residues. Germline V gene sequence: CDR1 LGHNA, CDR2 YSLEER. The CDR3 loop reads CASSQQGGTDTQYF. The CDR3 DNA reads TGCGCCAGCAGCCAGCAGGGCGGAACAGATACGCAGTATTTT.

CDR3 residues: CASSLGIGGGVADTQYF. The CDR3 DNA sequence: TGTGCCAGCAGCTTAGGGATCGGTGGGGGGGTAGCAGATACGCAGTATTTT. The chain has TRBV7-2 and TRBJ2-3, with TRBD2 matching over 7 bases. Germline CDR1 is SGHTA and CDR2 is FQGNSA. The CDR3 consists of 17 residues. The V and J ends lost 1 base and 4 bases, in that order; junction bases with no gene match: 11.

This chain connects TRBV29-1 to TRBJ2-7, with TRBD1 as a possible D gene (6 bases). CDR1 is SQVTM, CDR2 ANQGSEA, per germline. Trimming took 4 bases from V and 0 from J, leaving 13 bases between them. The CDR3 extends over 14 amino acids. CDR3 DNA: TGCAGCGTTGGACCCAGGGGCGGCTCCTACGAGCAGTACTTC. Translating gives CSVGPRGGSYEQYF.

The CDR3 is CASKILRDSSYEQYF. CDR3 DNA: TGTGCCAGCAAGATACTCCGGGACAGCTCCTACGAGCAGTACTTC. The V gene is TRBV27, the J gene TRBJ2-7; 7 positions match TRBD1. Trimming took 7 bases from V and 0 from J; bases not matched to a gene: 9. In germline, CDR1 is MNHEY, CDR2 SMNVEV (reference sequence). The CDR3 has 15 residues.

The chain uses TRBV18 and TRBJ1-6; 7 nucleotides agree with TRBD1. CDR3 size: 15 residues. V lost 2 bases, J lost 10 bases, and 8 bases stayed unmatched. From germline, CDR1 is KGHSH and CDR2 LQKENI. Here the CDR3 reads CASSPSDRVGSPLHF. The CDR3 DNA reads as TGTGCCAGCTCACCATCCGACAGGGTAGGATCACCCCTCCACTTT.

The chain carries TRBV2 and TRBJ2-2; 8 positions match TRBD1. V lost 4 bases, J lost 1 base, and 2 bases stayed unmatched. Germline CDR1 SNHLY, CDR2 FYNNEI. The CDR3 has 15 amino acids. Here the CDR3 reads CASSVGQGNTGELFF. CDR3 nucleotide sequence: TGTGCCAGCAGTGTCGGACAGGGGAACACCGGGGAGCTGTTTTTT.

The V and J genes are TRBV19 and TRBJ2-3; no definite D call. V was clipped by 10 bases and J by 0 bases, with 14 bases between them. This CDR3 is 14 amino acids long. The V gene's germline CDR1 is LNHDA and CDR2 SQIVND (reference sequence). The CDR3 here is CATGSEASTDTQYF. CDR3 in DNA: TGTGCCACCGGTTCCGAGGCTAGCACAGATACGCAGTATTTT.

The rearrangement joins TRBV10-2 to TRBJ2-7; 8 bases align to TRBD1. This CDR3 is built from 14 residues. Germline-derived CDR1 and CDR2 are WSHSY and SAAADI. With V trimmed by 5 bases and J by 3 bases, 6 bases remained unmatched. Written as DNA, the CDR3 is TGCGCCAGCAGTCGGATGGGGACAGGCTACGAGCAGTACTTC. Amino acid sequence: CASSRMGTGYEQYF.

V is TRBV11-1 and J is TRBJ1-1, with D unclear. This CDR3 is built from 13 residues. Per the germline V gene, CDR1 is SGHAT and CDR2 is FQDESV (reference sequence). V lost 5 bases and J lost 14, with 21 bases in between. CDR3 sequence reads: CASSVNTPTKKFF. The CDR3 DNA follows: TGTGCCAGCAGCGTGAACACCCCCACTAAGAAGTTCTTT. The entire variable domain, with the rest obtained from reference TRBV11-1 and TRBJ1-1, is as follows: EAEVAQSPRYKITEKSQAVAFWCDPISGHATLYWYRQILGQGPELLVQFQDESVVDDSQLPKDRFSAERLKGVDSTLKIQPAELGDSAMYLCASSVNTPTKKFFGQGTRLTVV.

The rearrangement joins TRBV6-5 to TRBJ1-6; 9 bases fit TRBD1. CDR1 MNHEY and CDR2 SVGAGI come from the germline V gene. J lost 5 bases, V lost 5 bases, and 1 base had no gene match. The CDR3 is made up of 14 amino acids. Here the CDR3 DNA reads TGTGCCAGCAGTAGGACAGGGGATAATTCACCCCTCCACTTT. Translated, it gives CASSRTGDNSPLHF.

This clone was observed a few times. The V gene is TRBV28, the J gene TRBJ1-5; D is unclear. Germline CDR1 is MDHEN and CDR2 is SYDVKM. CDR3 length: 12 amino acids. Trimming cost V 6 bases and J 4 bases, with 7 bases left between them. The CDR3: CASRDGNQPQHF. The CDR3 DNA reads as TGTGCCAGCAGGGACGGGAATCAGCCCCAGCATTTT.

The chain carries TRBV18 and TRBJ2-7, with D maybe TRBD1 (5 bases). The CDR3 covers 12 residues. Germline CDR1 and CDR2: KGHSH and LQKENI. V dropped 0 bases and J dropped 5 bases, with 5 bases sitting between them. The CDR3 protein is CASSPPGDEQYF. The DNA of the CDR3 is TGTGCCAGCTCACCACCAGGGGACGAGCAGTACTTC.

The chain employs TRBV5-1 and TRBJ2-1, with D tentatively TRBD1 (6 bases). The germline V gene has CDR1 SGHRS and CDR2 YFSETQ. V shed 0 bases and J shed 8 bases, with 21 bases lying between them. CDR3 length: 17 amino acids. CDR3 in amino acids: CASSLVPQGSLLDEQFF. The CDR3 DNA is TGCGCCAGCAGCTTGGTTCCTCAGGGGTCCCTTCTGGATGAGCAGTTCTTC.

The rearrangement links TRBV4-3 to TRBJ2-2; D possibly corresponds to TRBD2 (6 bases). V was cut by 3 bases and J by 4 bases, with 15 bases left in between. The CDR3 runs to 16 residues. The germline V gene has CDR1 LGHNA and CDR2 YSLEER. CDR3 sequence reads: CASSHVGWRGTGELFF. The CDR3 nucleotides are TGCGCCAGCAGCCATGTGGGCTGGCGGGGCACCGGGGAGCTGTTTTTT.

V is TRBV2 and J is TRBJ2-7, with 9 positions matching TRBD2. With 3 bases clipped from V and 7 bases from J, the junction kept 7 bases outside the gene matches. Germline assignment: CDR1 SNHLY and CDR2 FYNNEI. The CDR3 totals 14 residues. Written as DNA, the CDR3 is TGTGCCAGCAGTGACGGCGGGGGGGCGCTTGAGCAGTACTTC. Amino acids: CASSDGGGALEQYF.

The chain combines TRBV2 with TRBJ2-5; D not resolved. In germline, CDR1 is SNHLY, CDR2 FYNNEI. The CDR3 has 14 amino acids. Trimming took 3 bases from V and 5 from J, leaving 13 bases between them. The CDR3 protein is CASSDAALGETQYF. The CDR3 bases are TGTGCCAGCAGTGATGCGGCCTTGGGGGAGACCCAGTACTTC.

There are a few counts of this clone. The chain carries TRBV5-5 and TRBJ2-7; a possible D gene is TRBD1 (6 bases). Germline V gene lookup returns CDR1 SGHKS and CDR2 YYEKEE (reference sequence). V gave up 3 bases and J gave up 3 bases, with 19 bases separating them. This CDR3 comprises 16 residues. The CDR3, as DNA: TGTGCCAGCAGCTATTCTAAGGGGGTCTATCTCTACGAGCAGTACTTC. Its protein product is CASSYSKGVYLYEQYF. The full variable domain, in which reference TRBV5-5 and TRBJ2-7 provide the parts outside the CDR3, is DAGVTQSPTHLIKTRGQQVTLRCSPISGHKSVSWYQQVLGQGPQFIFQYYEKEERGRGNFPDRFSARQFPNYSSELNVNALLLGDSALYLCASSYSKGVYLYEQYFGPGTRLTVT.

The gene calls are TRBV27 and TRBJ1-1, with 7 bases lining up with TRBD1. The CDR3 is 16 residues long. Germline values: CDR1 MNHEY, CDR2 SMNVEV (reference sequence). Unmatched junction bases numbered 12, after V lost 4 bases and J lost 4 bases. The CDR3 is CASSSDRVVRPTEAFF. Here the CDR3 DNA reads TGTGCCAGCAGTTCCGACAGGGTAGTTAGGCCCACTGAAGCTTTCTTT.

This chain connects TRBV7-2 to TRBJ2-2; 9 bases map to TRBD2. Germline CDR1 and CDR2: SGHTA and FQGNSA. The J segment lost 1 base and the V segment lost 5 bases, leaving 5 bases of the junction unmatched. The CDR3 contains 16 residues. The CDR3 is CASSPMTSGNTGELFF. The CDR3 nucleotides read TGTGCCAGCAGCCCTATGACTAGCGGGAACACCGGGGAGCTGTTTTTT. Combining the CDR3 with reference TRBV7-2 and TRBJ2-2 gives the whole variable domain GAGVSQSPSNKVTEKGKDVELRCDPISGHTALYWYRQSLGQGLEFLIYFQGNSAPDKSGLPSDRFSAERTGGSVSTLTIQRTQQEDSAVYLCASSPMTSGNTGELFFGEGSRLTVL.

This clone was counted only a few times. The J gene is TRBJ1-2, the V gene TRBV11-2, with TRBD1 matching 7 bases. CDR1 and CDR2 from the germline V gene are SGHAT and FQNNGV. The junction had 5 bases not matched to a gene; V was cut back by 2 bases and J by 8 bases. The CDR3 runs to 13 residues. The CDR3 loop is CASSLSQTGGYTF. The CDR3 nucleotides are TGTGCCAGCAGCTTATCACAGACAGGGGGCTACACCTTC.

The rearrangement links TRBV5-5 to TRBJ2-7; 7 nucleotides line up with TRBD1. Germline loops: CDR1 SGHKS, CDR2 YYEKEE (reference sequence). Trimming removed 0 bases from V and 6 bases from J; junction bases left unmatched: 0. CDR3 length equals 12 residues. In nucleotides, the CDR3 is TGTGCCAGCAGCTTGGGACAGGGCGAGCAGTACTTC. It translates to CASSLGQGEQYF.

In this sample, this clone turned up once. The gene calls are TRBV19 and TRBJ1-5; D remains ambiguous. Germline CDR1 reads LNHDA; CDR2 reads SQIVND (reference sequence). V was shortened by 1 base and J by 6 bases, with 13 bases between the two germline ends. This CDR3 region has 15 residues. Here the CDR3 DNA reads TGTGCCAGTAGTATAGGGTGGAAAAACATTCAGCCCCAGCATTTT. Its translation is CASSIGWKNIQPQHF.